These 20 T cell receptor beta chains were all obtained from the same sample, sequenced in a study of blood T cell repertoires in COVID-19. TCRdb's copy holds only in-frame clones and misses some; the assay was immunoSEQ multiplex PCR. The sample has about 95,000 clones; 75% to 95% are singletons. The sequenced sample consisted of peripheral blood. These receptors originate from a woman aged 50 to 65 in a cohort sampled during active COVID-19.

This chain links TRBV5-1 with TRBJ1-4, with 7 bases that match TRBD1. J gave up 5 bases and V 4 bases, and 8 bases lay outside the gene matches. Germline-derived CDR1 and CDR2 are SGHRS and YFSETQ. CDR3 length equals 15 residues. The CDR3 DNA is TGCGCCAGCAGCCGCACCGGGACAGAAAATGAAAAACTGTTTTTT. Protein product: CASSRTGTENEKLFF.

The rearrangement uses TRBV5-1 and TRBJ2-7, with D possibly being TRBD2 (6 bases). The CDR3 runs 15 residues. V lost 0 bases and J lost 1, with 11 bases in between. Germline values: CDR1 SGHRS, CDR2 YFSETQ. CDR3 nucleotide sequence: TGCGCCAGCAGCTTGGTGGGGGAGGCGTCCTACGAGCAGTACTTC. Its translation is CASSLVGEASYEQYF.

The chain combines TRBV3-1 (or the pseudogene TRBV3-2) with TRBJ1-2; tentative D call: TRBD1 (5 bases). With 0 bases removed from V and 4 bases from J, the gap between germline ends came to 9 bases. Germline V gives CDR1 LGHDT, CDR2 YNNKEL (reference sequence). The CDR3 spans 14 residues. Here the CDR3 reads CASSQDKGFYGYTF. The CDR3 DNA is TGTGCCAGCAGCCAAGATAAGGGGTTCTATGGCTACACCTTC.

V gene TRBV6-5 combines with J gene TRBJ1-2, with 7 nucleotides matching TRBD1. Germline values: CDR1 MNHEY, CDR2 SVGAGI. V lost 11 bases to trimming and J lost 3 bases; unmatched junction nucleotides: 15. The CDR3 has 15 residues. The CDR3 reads CALSPGTAEHYGYTF. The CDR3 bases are TGTGCCCTAAGCCCTGGGACAGCCGAACACTATGGCTACACCTTC.

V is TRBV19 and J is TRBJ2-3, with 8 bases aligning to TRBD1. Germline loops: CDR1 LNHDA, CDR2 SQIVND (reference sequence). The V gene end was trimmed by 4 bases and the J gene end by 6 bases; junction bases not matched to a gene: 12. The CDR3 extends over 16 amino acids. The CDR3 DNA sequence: TGTGCCAGTAGTAGCCCAGGGCAGGGGGCGCGGGATACGCAGTATTTT. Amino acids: CASSSPGQGARDTQYF.

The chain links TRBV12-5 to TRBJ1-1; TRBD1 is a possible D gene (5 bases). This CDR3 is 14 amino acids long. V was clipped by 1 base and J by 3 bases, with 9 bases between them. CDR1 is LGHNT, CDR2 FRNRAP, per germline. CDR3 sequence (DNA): TGTGCTAGTGGTTTGGGGCAGGGCCACACTGAAGCTTTCTTT. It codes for CASGLGQGHTEAFF.

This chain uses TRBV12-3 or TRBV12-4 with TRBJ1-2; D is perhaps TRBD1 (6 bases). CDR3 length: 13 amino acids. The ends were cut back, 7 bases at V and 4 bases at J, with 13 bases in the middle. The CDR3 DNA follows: TGTGCCAGCACCGTAGGACAGTCCTATGGCTACACCTTC. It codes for CASTVGQSYGYTF.

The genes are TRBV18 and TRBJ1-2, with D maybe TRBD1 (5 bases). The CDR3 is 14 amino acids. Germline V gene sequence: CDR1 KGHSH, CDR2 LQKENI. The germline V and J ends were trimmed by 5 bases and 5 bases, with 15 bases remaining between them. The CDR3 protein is CASSSGTNIYGYTF. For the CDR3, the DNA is TGTGCCAGCTCATCCGGGACTAACATTTATGGCTACACCTTC. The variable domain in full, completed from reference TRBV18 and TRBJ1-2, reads NAGVMQNPRHLVRRRGQEARLRCSPMKGHSHVYWYRQLPEEGLKFMVYLQKENIIDESGMPKERFSAEFPKEGPSILRIQQVVRGDSAAYFCASSSGTNIYGYTFGSGTRLTVV.

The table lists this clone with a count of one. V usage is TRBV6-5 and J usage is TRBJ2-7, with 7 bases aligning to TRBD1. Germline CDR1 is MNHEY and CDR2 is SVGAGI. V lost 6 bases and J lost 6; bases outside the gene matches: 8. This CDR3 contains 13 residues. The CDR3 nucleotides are TGTGCCAGCAGGAACGGACAGGCGGGCGAGCAGTACTTC. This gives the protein CASRNGQAGEQYF.

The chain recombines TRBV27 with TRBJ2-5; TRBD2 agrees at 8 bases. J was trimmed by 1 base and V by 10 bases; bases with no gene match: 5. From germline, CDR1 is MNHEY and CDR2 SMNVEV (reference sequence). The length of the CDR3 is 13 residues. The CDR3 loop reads CATAGGSQETQYF. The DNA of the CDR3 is TGTGCCACCGCGGGGGGAAGCCAAGAGACCCAGTACTTC.

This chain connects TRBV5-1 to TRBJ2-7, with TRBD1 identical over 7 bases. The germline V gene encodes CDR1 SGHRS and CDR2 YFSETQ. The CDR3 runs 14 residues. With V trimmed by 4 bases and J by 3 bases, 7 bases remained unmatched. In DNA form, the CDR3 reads TGCGCCAGCAGCATCGCAGGGGGAAACTACGAGCAGTACTTC. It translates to CASSIAGGNYEQYF.

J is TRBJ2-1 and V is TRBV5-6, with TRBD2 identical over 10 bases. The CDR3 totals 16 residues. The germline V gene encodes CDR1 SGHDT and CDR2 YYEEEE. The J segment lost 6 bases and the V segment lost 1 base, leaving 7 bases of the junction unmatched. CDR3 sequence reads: CASSLNGLAGVNEQFF. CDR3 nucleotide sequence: TGTGCCAGCAGCTTGAATGGGCTAGCGGGAGTCAATGAGCAGTTCTTC.

The CDR3 nucleotides are TGCGCCAGCAGCATATCAATAGCAGGGTTTGTAATTGAAAAACTGTTTTTT. It translates to CASSISIAGFVIEKLFF. This rearrangement joins TRBV5-1 to TRBJ1-4, with D tentatively TRBD1 (5 bases). With 4 bases removed from V and 7 bases from J, the gap between germline ends came to 23 bases. Germline V gene lookup returns CDR1 SGHRS and CDR2 YFSETQ. The CDR3 runs to 17 residues. Drawing the rest from reference TRBV5-1 and TRBJ1-4, the complete variable domain is KAGVTQTPRYLIKTRGQQVTLSCSPISGHRSVSWYQQTPGQGLQFLFEYFSETQRNKGNFPGRFSGRQFSNSRSEMNVSTLELGDSALYLCASSISIAGFVIEKLFFGSGTQLSVL.

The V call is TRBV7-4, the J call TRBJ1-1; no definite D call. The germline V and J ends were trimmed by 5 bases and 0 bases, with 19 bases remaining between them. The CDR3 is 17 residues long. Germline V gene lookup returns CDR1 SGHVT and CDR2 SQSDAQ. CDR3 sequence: CASSRRVVIIMNTEAFF. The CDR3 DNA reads TGTGCCAGCAGCCGCCGAGTAGTGATTATTATGAACACTGAAGCTTTCTTT.

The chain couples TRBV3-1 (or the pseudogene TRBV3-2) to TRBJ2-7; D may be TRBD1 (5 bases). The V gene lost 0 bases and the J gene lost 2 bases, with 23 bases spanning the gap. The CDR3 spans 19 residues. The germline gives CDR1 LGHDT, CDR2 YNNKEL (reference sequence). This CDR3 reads CASSQDGALLWGLPYEQYF. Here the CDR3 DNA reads TGTGCCAGCAGCCAAGATGGGGCCTTACTGTGGGGTCTACCCTACGAGCAGTACTTC.

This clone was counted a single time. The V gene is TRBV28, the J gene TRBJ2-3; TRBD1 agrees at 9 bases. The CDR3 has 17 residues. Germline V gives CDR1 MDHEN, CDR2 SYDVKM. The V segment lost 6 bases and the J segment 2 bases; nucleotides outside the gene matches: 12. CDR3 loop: CASSSPRTGEFTDTQYF. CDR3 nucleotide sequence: TGTGCCAGCAGCTCGCCCAGGACAGGGGAATTCACAGATACGCAGTATTTT.

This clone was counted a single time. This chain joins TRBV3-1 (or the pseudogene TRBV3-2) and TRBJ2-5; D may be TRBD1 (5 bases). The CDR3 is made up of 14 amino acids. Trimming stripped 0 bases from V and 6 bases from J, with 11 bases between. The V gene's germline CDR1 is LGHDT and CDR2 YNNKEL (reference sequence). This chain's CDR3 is CASSQERQIKTQYF. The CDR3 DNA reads TGTGCCAGCAGCCAAGAAAGACAGATCAAGACCCAGTACTTC.

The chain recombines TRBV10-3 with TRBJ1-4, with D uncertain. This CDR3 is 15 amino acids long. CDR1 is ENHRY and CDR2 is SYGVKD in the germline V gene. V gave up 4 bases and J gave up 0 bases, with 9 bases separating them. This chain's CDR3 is CAISASVATNEKLFF. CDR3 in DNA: TGTGCCATCAGTGCTTCGGTCGCAACTAATGAAAAACTGTTTTTT.

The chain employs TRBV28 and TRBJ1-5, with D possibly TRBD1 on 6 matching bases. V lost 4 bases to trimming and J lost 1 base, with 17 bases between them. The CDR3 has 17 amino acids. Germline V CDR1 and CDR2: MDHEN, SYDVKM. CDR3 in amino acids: CASSSPTGMMSNQPQHF. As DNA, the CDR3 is TGTGCCAGCAGTTCCCCGACAGGCATGATGAGCAATCAGCCCCAGCATTTT.

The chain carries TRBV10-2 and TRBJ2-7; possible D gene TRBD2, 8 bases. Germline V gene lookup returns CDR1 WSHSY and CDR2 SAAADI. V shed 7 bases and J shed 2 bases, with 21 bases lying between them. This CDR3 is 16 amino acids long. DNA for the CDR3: TGCGCCAGCACGTCAGGGGGGGGGACTAGGACCTACGAGCAGTACTTC. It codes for CASTSGGGTRTYEQYF.